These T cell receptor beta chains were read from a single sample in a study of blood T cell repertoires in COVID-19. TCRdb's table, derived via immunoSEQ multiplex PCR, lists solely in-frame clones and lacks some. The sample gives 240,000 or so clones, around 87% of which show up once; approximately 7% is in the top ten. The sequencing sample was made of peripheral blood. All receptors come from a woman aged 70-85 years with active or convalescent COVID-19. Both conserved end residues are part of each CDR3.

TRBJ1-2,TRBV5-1,CASSLAPTGDYGYTF
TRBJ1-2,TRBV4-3,CASSQGSPGSNYGYTF
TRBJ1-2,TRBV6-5,CASTLDRRDYGYTF
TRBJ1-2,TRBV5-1,CASSSTPGNYGYTF
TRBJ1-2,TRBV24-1,CATSDFDSNYGYTF
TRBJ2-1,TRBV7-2,CASSLGAGGPNEQFF
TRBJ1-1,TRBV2,CASSEGRLNTEAFF
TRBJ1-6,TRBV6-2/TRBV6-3,CASSYSRDYNSPLHF
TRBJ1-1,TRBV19,CASRTGQGTEAFF
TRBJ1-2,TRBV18,CASSPGGNYGYTF
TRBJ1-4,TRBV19,CASSPLHDSGAREKLFF
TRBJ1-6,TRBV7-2,CASSTRNPMTGGFSPLHF
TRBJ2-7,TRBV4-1,CASSLIGQGKVEQYF
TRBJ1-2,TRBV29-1,CSVEVEVGYTF
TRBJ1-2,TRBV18,CASLRDSNEVYGYTF
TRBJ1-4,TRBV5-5,CASSLGIRKATNEKLFF
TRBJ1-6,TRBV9,CASSAADRVNSPLHF
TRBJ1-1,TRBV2,CASSEARPGGAFF
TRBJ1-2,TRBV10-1,CASSAGGLGYGYTF
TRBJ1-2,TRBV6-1,CASSEMNVGGLWGYTF
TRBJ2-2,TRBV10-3,CAATGAAGELFF
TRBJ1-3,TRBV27,CASSLGLKLGSPGNTIYF
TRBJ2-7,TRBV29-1,CSVEGAGTTYEQYF
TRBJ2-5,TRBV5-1,CASSHPTGLVETQYF
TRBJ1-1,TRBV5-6,CASSLAPGSTEAFF
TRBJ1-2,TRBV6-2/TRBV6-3,CASSYSPLYGYTF
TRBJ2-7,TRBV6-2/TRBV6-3,CASSYGQPYEQYF
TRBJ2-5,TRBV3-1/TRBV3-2,CASSQTSGVRRKETQYF
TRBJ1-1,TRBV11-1,CASSLSRGEAFF
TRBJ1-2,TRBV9,CASSATTGAPYGYTF
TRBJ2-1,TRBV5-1,CASSSPGLAGGGEQFF
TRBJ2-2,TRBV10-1,CASSLTESGELFF
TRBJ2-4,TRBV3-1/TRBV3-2,CASSQDSTDNALAKNIQYF
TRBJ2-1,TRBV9,CASSVPLAGGDNEQFF
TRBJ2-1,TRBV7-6,CASSSGTQSRNEQFF
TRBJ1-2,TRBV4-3,CASSHALWGDGTSNYGYTF
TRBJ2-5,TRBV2,CASSSYRPGGTQYF
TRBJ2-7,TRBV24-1,CATSGGGLRDRRTYEQYF
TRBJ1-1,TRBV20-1,CSARENGAFF
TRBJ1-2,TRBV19,CASSTTVGFSNYGYTF
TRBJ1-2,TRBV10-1,CASGDNRIGGYTF
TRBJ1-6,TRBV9,CASSGAYTDSWSYNSPLHF
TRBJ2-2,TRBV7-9,CASSLVGGQGAPGELFF
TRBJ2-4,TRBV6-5,CASSSSSLAKNIQYF
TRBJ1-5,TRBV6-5,CASSSGNKGSNQPQHF
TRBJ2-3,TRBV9,CASSVGTFSTDTQYF
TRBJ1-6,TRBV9,CASSVRGGTESYNSPLHF
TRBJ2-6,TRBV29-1,CSFSGGANVLTF
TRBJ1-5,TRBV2,CASKAGMGNQPQHF
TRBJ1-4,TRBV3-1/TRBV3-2,CASSQDGARATNEKLFF
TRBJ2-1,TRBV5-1,CASSLSGGYNEQFF
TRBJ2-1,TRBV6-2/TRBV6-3,CASSPGTGRQFF
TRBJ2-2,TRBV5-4,CASSPNRGAGATGELFF
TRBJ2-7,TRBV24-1,CATSGWAGGDYEQYF
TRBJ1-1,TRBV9,CASSPRQGRTEAFF
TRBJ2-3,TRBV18,CASSPVSLPSTDTQYF
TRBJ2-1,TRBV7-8,CASSPRTSGDNEQFF
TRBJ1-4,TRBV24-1,CATSGVGAREKLFF
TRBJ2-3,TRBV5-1,CASSPLGGDTQYF
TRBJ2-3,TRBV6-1,CASSGLAGGPTWSDTQYF